The TCR beta chain under discussion was sequenced for a study of human T cells and chemical hapten exposure. TCRdb ran MiXCR on the RACE reads and lists one entry per CDR3 protein. The table includes 350,000 to 400,000 distinct CDR3 sequences, about 6% detected once. As for time point: patch test 2, 6 weeks after DPC sensitization. The treatment denotes: therapeutic diphenylcyclopropenone sensitization with weekly scalp DPC. V was clipped by 2 bases and J by 4 bases; unmatched bases: 4. The length of the CDR3 is 15 residues. Germline lookup yields CDR1 LGHNA and CDR2 YNFKEQ. The sample here was whole blood, taken in connection with sensitization to the hapten diphenylcyclopropenone (DPC). The TCR originated in a young woman with alopecia areata. Some clones in this sample may be carry-over from other donors' samples. The chain is built from TRBV4-2 and TRBJ2-7; 11 bases fit TRBD2. Written as DNA, the CDR3 is TGTGCCAGCAGCCAAACCGGGACTAGCGGTTACGAGCAGTACTTC. Residues: CASSQTGTSGYEQYF.